These T cell receptor beta chains were read from a single sample in a study of CD8+ T cells in alopecia areata. Clones were read by immunoSEQ multiplex PCR, and TCRdb kept only the in-frame ones, dropping some. The sample yields about 120,000 clones, roughly 66% seen once. Sequencing was carried out using CD4+ T cells sorted from blood. The source of these receptors is a human donor in good health. Both conserved end residues are part of each CDR3.

v_call: TRBV29-1
cdr3_aa: CSGGGIETQYF

v_call: TRBV18
cdr3_aa: CASSPPDPSYEQYF

v_call: TRBV4-1
cdr3_aa: CASSQEPDTGPHQPQHF

v_call: TRBV29-1
cdr3_aa: CSVAGDINSPLHF

v_call: TRBV5-4
cdr3_aa: CASSSTETGRYGYTF

v_call: TRBV5-6
cdr3_aa: CASSSLRGAPLQFF

v_call: TRBV29-1
cdr3_aa: CSALTWASTDTQYF

v_call: TRBV29-1
cdr3_aa: CSARQGSNYGYTF

v_call: TRBV10-2
cdr3_aa: CASSGVPSNNQPQHF

v_call: TRBV4-2
cdr3_aa: CASSPTSGNQPQHF

v_call: TRBV2
cdr3_aa: CASSEAPPNSPLHF

v_call: TRBV29-1
cdr3_aa: CSGQRTDYGYTF

v_call: TRBV7-2
cdr3_aa: CASSLGGSYYGYTF

v_call: TRBV4-1
cdr3_aa: CASSQGLARGGAKNIQYF

v_call: TRBV10-3
cdr3_aa: CAASGTAAYEQYF

v_call: TRBV27
cdr3_aa: CASSKGLAGPNEQYF

v_call: TRBV30
cdr3_aa: CAWSVRADGPTNEKLFF

v_call: TRBV7-9
cdr3_aa: CASSLDMNTEAFF

v_call: TRBV5-1
cdr3_aa: CASSLPGVGRETQYF

v_call: TRBV30
cdr3_aa: CAWGTGKSNQPQHF

v_call: TRBV27
cdr3_aa: CASSSGQGITQYF

v_call: TRBV27
cdr3_aa: CASSETGTPNEKLFF

v_call: TRBV2
cdr3_aa: CASSLLIGVSTDTQYF